One and the same sample provided the 5 T cell receptor beta chains below, sequenced in a study of T cell repertoires in cytomegalovirus infection. TCRdb reprocessed the reads via MiXCR and lists one record per CDR3 protein. The sample lists around 740,000 distinct CDR3 sequences; approximately 40% were seen once. Sequences were obtained from PBMCs. The receptors originated from a human donor in good health (CMV status not recorded). Some clones in this sample may be carry-over from other donors' samples.

Details on this clonotype: The missing conserved phenylalanine or tryptophan at the end of this CDR3 makes a read error likely. The chain couples TRBV28 to TRBJ2-7; TRBD2 matches 9 bases. The germline V gene encodes CDR1 MDHEN and CDR2 SYDVKM. The CDR3 is made up of 16 amino acids. V lost 9 bases to trimming and J lost 2 bases; unmatched junction nucleotides: 14. CDR3 in amino acids: CASQTSGGGGTYEQYL. The CDR3 DNA reads as TGTGCCAGTCAAACATCGGGCGGGGGGGGGACCTACGAGCAGTACTTA.

This clonotype turned up a few times. The rearrangement links TRBV7-6 to TRBJ2-1; no definite D call. CDR1 is SGHVS, CDR2 FNYEAQ, per germline. This CDR3 is built from 14 residues. Trimming pared 1 base from V and 7 bases from J, leaving 11 bases between. As DNA, the CDR3 is TGTGCCAGCAGCTTAGTTTCCGAAAAAAATGAGCAGTTCTTC. It encodes CASSLVSEKNEQFF. The full variable domain, rest sourced from reference TRBV7-6 and TRBJ2-1, is GAGVSQSPRYKVTKRGQDVALRCDPISGHVSLYWYRQALGQGPEFLTYFNYEAQQDKSGLPNDRFSAERPEGSISTLTIQRTEQRDSAMYRCASSLVSEKNEQFFGPGTRLTVL.

This chain links TRBV19 with TRBJ1-5, with 8 positions matching TRBD1. The V segment lost 10 bases and the J segment 6 bases; nucleotides outside the gene matches: 8. The germline CDR1 and CDR2 sequences are LNHDA and SQIVND (reference sequence). The CDR3 length is 13 residues. The CDR3 here is CATSDREGQPQHF. CDR3 DNA: TGTGCCACCTCGGACAGGGAGGGTCAGCCCCAGCATTTT.

The V call is TRBV30, the J call TRBJ2-7; D gene ambiguous. This CDR3 contains 12 residues. The V gene lost 2 bases and the J gene lost 3 bases, with 8 bases spanning the gap. Germline lookup yields CDR1 GTSNPN and CDR2 SVGIG (reference sequence). The CDR3 DNA follows: TGTGCCTGGAGTTTGGCCAACTACGAGCAGTACTTC. It is translated as CAWSLANYEQYF.

With regard to this clonotype: This clone may be a read error of a much larger clone one base away. The chain combines TRBV7-2 with TRBJ1-2; 8 bases map to TRBD1. The CDR3 is made up of 15 amino acids. Germline V lookup: CDR1 SGHTA, CDR2 FQGNSA. The CDR3 DNA reads TGTGCCAGCAGATTAGCAGGGGGCGCGGGCTATGGCTACACCTTC. Its protein is CASRLAGGAGYGYTF.